The rows below give T cell receptor beta chains drawn from one sample of a study of cytomegalovirus exposure and HLA in healthy donors. Some clones are missing from TCRdb's copy, which holds only in-frame ones; the method was immunoSEQ multiplex PCR. The profile shows more than 90,000 clones, about 91% of them singletons. Material: PBMCs. The receptors here all came from a man aged 18 to 30 in good health and CMV-seronegative. Each CDR3 is given with its conserved first and last residue. A D gene is named only where the DNA matches it firmly. Size is omitted from some rows. Given values are once, few, many or a class for expanded clones.

TRBJ1-2 | TRBV4-1 | - | TRBD1 | TGCGCCAGCAGCCAAGATTCGGGACAGGGGTATGGCTACACCTTC | CASSQDSGQGYGYTF
TRBJ2-7 | TRBV4-1 | - | TRBD1 | TGCGCCAGCAGCCATCTGGGACAGGGGGCATACTACGAGCAGTACTTC | CASSHLGQGAYYEQYF
TRBJ1-4 | TRBV4-1 | few | TRBD1 | TGCGCCAGCAGCCAAGCGGACAGGGGAAATGAAAAACTGTTTTTT | CASSQADRGNEKLFF
TRBJ2-3 | TRBV9 | - | TRBD2 | TGTGCCAGCAGCTCACGACTAGCGGGGATCACAGATACGCAGTATTTT | CASSSRLAGITDTQYF
TRBJ2-6 | TRBV7-9 | - | - | TGTGCCAGCAGCTATACAGGGGGGGCTGGGGCCAACGTCCTGACTTTC | CASSYTGGAGANVLTF
TRBJ2-1 | TRBV27 | - | TRBD1 | TGTGCCAGCAGTACGGGACAGTACTACAATGAGCAGTTCTTC | CASSTGQYYNEQFF
TRBJ1-1 | TRBV10-2 | - | - | TGCGCCAGCGGATCCAGGGGCCTGAACACTGAAGCTTTCTTT | CASGSRGLNTEAFF
TRBJ1-3 | TRBV29-1 | - | - | TGCAGCGCTTACAGGGATTCTGGAAACACCATATATTTT | CSAYRDSGNTIYF
TRBJ1-1 | TRBV27 | - | - | TGTGCCAGCAGTTTATCGGCGGGAAACACTGAAGCTTTCTTT | CASSLSAGNTEAFF
TRBJ2-1 | TRBV11-2 | - | TRBD2 | TGTGCCAGCAGCCCGACTAGCGGGAGATCTCTCTCCTACAATGAGCAGTTCTTC | CASSPTSGRSLSYNEQFF
TRBJ1-1 | TRBV5-6 | - | - | TGTGCCAGCAGCTTGGGACAGCTGGGCACTGAAGCTTTCTTT | CASSLGQLGTEAFF
TRBJ2-5 | TRBV7-7 | - | - | TGTGCCAGCAGCTTTGGGGCAGGGGTCCCTTCGGGGGAGACCCAGTACTTC | CASSFGAGVPSGETQYF
TRBJ2-1 | TRBV6-5 | - | TRBD2 | TGTGCCAGCAGCCCCAGTAGCGGGAGTAATGAGCAGTTCTTC | CASSPSSGSNEQFF
TRBJ2-2 | TRBV7-7 | - | TRBD2 | TGTGCCAGCAGCAGCGGCACTGGGACTAGCGGGATGACCGGGGAGCTGTTTTTT | CASSSGTGTSGMTGELFF